The rows below give T cell receptor beta chains drawn from one sample of a study of shared clonotypes between healthy human individuals. Libraries were prepared by immunoSEQ multiplex PCR; TCRdb keeps only in-frame clonotypes and omits some of them. The sample lists millions of clones, over 85% occurring once. The sample comprised naive CD4+ T cells sorted from blood. The receptors shown here come from a man aged 18 to 29 in good health. The CDR3 runs from the conserved cysteine through the conserved F or W. Fields, in order: D gene, J gene, clone size, V gene, CDR3 protein, CDR3 DNA. D genes are given only for firm matches. Some rows mark clone size as missing; the rest say once, few, many or name a class of expanded clone.

d_gene: -; j_gene: TRBJ2-3; abundance: once; v_gene: TRBV28; CDR3aa: CASRPNTDTQYF; CDR3nt: TGTGCCAGCAGACCTAACACAGATACGCAGTATTTT
d_gene: TRBD2; j_gene: TRBJ2-1; abundance: -; v_gene: TRBV10-3; CDR3aa: CAIRGGAGGGLNEQFF; CDR3nt: TGTGCCATCAGGGGGGGAGCGGGGGGCGGTTTGAATGAGCAGTTCTTC
d_gene: TRBD1; j_gene: TRBJ2-1; abundance: -; v_gene: TRBV7-9; CDR3aa: CAAEGQGGNEQFF; CDR3nt: TGTGCCGCCGAGGGACAGGGGGGAAATGAGCAGTTCTTC
d_gene: -; j_gene: TRBJ1-5; abundance: -; v_gene: TRBV28; CDR3aa: CAAGLGQGYQPQHF; CDR3nt: TGTGCCGCCGGTCTGGGACAAGGATATCAGCCCCAGCATTTT
d_gene: -; j_gene: TRBJ1-1; abundance: -; v_gene: TRBV6-1; CDR3aa: CASTGGNTEAFF; CDR3nt: TGTGCCAGCACAGGAGGGAACACTGAAGCTTTCTTT
d_gene: -; j_gene: TRBJ1-1; abundance: few; v_gene: TRBV20-1; CDR3aa: CFAGNPEAFF; CDR3nt: TGCTTTGCGGGTAATCCTGAAGCTTTCTTT
d_gene: -; j_gene: TRBJ1-2; abundance: once; v_gene: TRBV20-1; CDR3aa: CSATPSGYTF; CDR3nt: TGCAGTGCTACGCCCTCCGGCTACACCTTC
d_gene: -; j_gene: TRBJ1-5; abundance: -; v_gene: TRBV28; CDR3aa: CASSPQWGNQPQHF; CDR3nt: TGTGCCAGCAGCCCCCAGTGGGGAAATCAGCCCCAGCATTTT
d_gene: -; j_gene: TRBJ2-1; abundance: -; v_gene: TRBV5-4; CDR3aa: CASSLNAADPYNEQFF; CDR3nt: TGTGCCAGCAGCTTGAATGCGGCGGATCCTTACAATGAGCAGTTCTTC
d_gene: TRBD2; j_gene: TRBJ2-1; abundance: -; v_gene: TRBV28; CDR3aa: CASSGTSGGSGEQFF; CDR3nt: TGTGCCAGCAGCGGGACTAGCGGGGGTTCGGGTGAGCAGTTCTTC
d_gene: TRBD1; j_gene: TRBJ1-3; abundance: -; v_gene: TRBV19; CDR3aa: CASTEMGQVTGNTIYF; CDR3nt: TGTGCCAGTACCGAGATGGGACAGGTTACCGGAAACACCATATATTTT
d_gene: -; j_gene: TRBJ2-3; abundance: -; v_gene: TRBV14; CDR3aa: CASSQDLADTQYF; CDR3nt: TGTGCCAGCAGCCAAGATCTAGCAGATACGCAGTATTTT
d_gene: -; j_gene: TRBJ1-6; abundance: -; v_gene: TRBV7-2; CDR3aa: CASSLQNLGSPLHF; CDR3nt: TGTGCCAGCAGCCTACAAAATCTGGGTTCACCCCTCCACTTT
d_gene: -; j_gene: TRBJ2-1; abundance: -; v_gene: TRBV9; CDR3aa: CASSAHGTEAFEQFF; CDR3nt: TGTGCCAGCAGCGCCCACGGGACTGAGGCTTTTGAGCAGTTCTTC
d_gene: -; j_gene: TRBJ2-6; abundance: -; v_gene: TRBV6-1; CDR3aa: CASSEYGLGLQRGANVLTF; CDR3nt: TGTGCCAGCAGTGAATATGGTTTGGGACTCCAACGGGGGGCCAACGTCCTGACTTTC
d_gene: -; j_gene: TRBJ2-4; abundance: -; v_gene: TRBV28; CDR3aa: CASSLAKNIQYF; CDR3nt: TGTGCCAGCAGTTTGGCCAAAAACATTCAGTACTTC
d_gene: -; j_gene: TRBJ2-1; abundance: -; v_gene: TRBV19; CDR3aa: CASSVLGPRSGHEQFF; CDR3nt: TGTGCCAGTAGTGTGTTGGGACCCCGGTCGGGCCATGAGCAGTTCTTC
d_gene: -; j_gene: TRBJ2-1; abundance: -; v_gene: TRBV6-5; CDR3aa: CASSYSFGGGYNEQFF; CDR3nt: TGTGCCAGCAGTTACTCCTTCGGGGGAGGCTACAATGAGCAGTTCTTC
d_gene: TRBD1; j_gene: TRBJ2-5; abundance: -; v_gene: TRBV5-6; CDR3aa: CASSWGTGSETQYF; CDR3nt: TGTGCCAGCAGCTGGGGGACAGGGTCAGAGACCCAGTACTTC
d_gene: TRBD2; j_gene: TRBJ2-7; abundance: -; v_gene: TRBV7-9; CDR3aa: CASSPRTSGGSYEQYF; CDR3nt: TGTGCCAGCAGCCCGAGGACTAGCGGGGGATCCTACGAGCAGTACTTC
d_gene: -; j_gene: TRBJ2-7; abundance: few; v_gene: TRBV19; CDR3aa: CASSIDVLGRYGEQYF; CDR3nt: TGTGCCAGTAGTATAGATGTTCTCGGGAGATATGGCGAGCAGTACTTC
d_gene: -; j_gene: TRBJ1-1; abundance: -; v_gene: TRBV9; CDR3aa: CASSASGRMNTEAFF; CDR3nt: TGTGCCAGCAGCGCATCAGGGAGAATGAACACTGAAGCTTTCTTT
d_gene: -; j_gene: TRBJ1-2; abundance: -; v_gene: TRBV5-4; CDR3aa: CASSLRDAGLQDF; CDR3nt: TGTGCCAGCAGCTTGAGGGACGCGGGACTACAAGACTTC
d_gene: -; j_gene: TRBJ1-4; abundance: once; v_gene: TRBV27; CDR3aa: CASGRRGYEKLFF; CDR3nt: TGTGCCAGCGGTCGCAGGGGATATGAAAAACTGTTTTTT
d_gene: -; j_gene: TRBJ2-3; abundance: once; v_gene: TRBV19; CDR3aa: CASKSGNTDTQYF; CDR3nt: TGTGCCAGTAAGTCCGGGAACACAGATACGCAGTATTTT
d_gene: TRBD1; j_gene: TRBJ2-7; abundance: -; v_gene: TRBV2; CDR3aa: CASSRQGREYEQYF; CDR3nt: TGTGCCAGCAGCAGACAGGGTAGGGAATACGAGCAGTACTTC